This T cell receptor beta chain came from a study of metastatic and nonmetastatic thyroid tumors. Across the study: Peripheral blood and tumor or nodule samples from malignant and benign thyroid patients were compared.

TCRdb re-analyzed the PCR reads through MiXCR. The data hold about 20,000 clones, with roughly an eighth observed a single time. This clone was counted at least ten times. Every patient underwent thyroid surgery untreated. This TCR was sampled from a male donor with papillary thyroid cancer or a benign thyroid nodule (not recorded which). Some clones in this sample may be carry-over from other donors' samples. Sequenced material: blood.

CDR3 protein: CASSAMGLGTEAFF. The CDR3 nucleotides read TGTGCCAGCTCAGCAATGGGGTTGGGGACTGAAGCTTTCTTT. The chain couples TRBV18 to TRBJ1-1; D gene uncertain. Germline-derived CDR1 and CDR2 are KGHSH and LQKENI. CDR3 length equals 14 residues. V lost 5 bases and J lost 5, with 15 bases in between.